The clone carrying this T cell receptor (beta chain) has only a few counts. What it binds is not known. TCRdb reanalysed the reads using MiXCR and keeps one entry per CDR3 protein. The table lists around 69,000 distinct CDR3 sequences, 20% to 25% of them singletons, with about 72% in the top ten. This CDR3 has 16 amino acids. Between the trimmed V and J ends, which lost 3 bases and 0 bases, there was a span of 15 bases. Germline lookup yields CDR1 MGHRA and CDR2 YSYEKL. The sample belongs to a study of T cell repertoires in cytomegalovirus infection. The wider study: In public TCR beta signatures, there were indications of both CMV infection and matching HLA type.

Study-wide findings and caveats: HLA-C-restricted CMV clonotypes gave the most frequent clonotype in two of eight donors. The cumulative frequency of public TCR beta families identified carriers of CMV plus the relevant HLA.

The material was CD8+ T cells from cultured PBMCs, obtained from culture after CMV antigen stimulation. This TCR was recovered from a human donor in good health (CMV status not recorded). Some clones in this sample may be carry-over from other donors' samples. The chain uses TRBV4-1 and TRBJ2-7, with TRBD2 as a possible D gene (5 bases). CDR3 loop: CASSHMLTGSSYEQYF. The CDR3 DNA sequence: TGCGCCAGCAGCCACATGCTGACGGGGAGCTCCTACGAGCAGTACTTC.